This record looks at one T cell receptor (beta chain) sequence and its context. This entry comes from a study of Ad26.COV2.S vaccination and SARS-CoV-2 variants. The assay was immunoSEQ multiplex PCR, and TCRdb's table has in-frame clones only and misses some. This table has 450,000 to 550,000 clones, around 89% appearing once. Treatment noted: 19 received Ad26.COV2.S at low or high dose, single or two shots; roughly five received placebo; per-sample allocation not given. Repertoires come from day 63 after the first vaccine or placebo injection. Germline lookup yields CDR1 SGHRS and CDR2 YFSETQ. With V trimmed by 4 bases and J by 9 bases, 10 bases remained unmatched. This CDR3 spans 15 amino acids.

The sequence was collected from a person between 18 and 60 years old who received the Ad26.COV2.S COVID-19 vaccine or a placebo. Sequenced here: peripheral blood, sampled in a trial of Ad26.COV2.S vaccine versus placebo. This chain links TRBV5-1 with TRBJ2-1; 10 bases line up with TRBD1. The CDR3 protein is CASSHGTGEVGEQFF. CDR3 coding DNA: TGCGCCAGCAGCCACGGGACAGGGGAGGTGGGTGAGCAGTTCTTC.